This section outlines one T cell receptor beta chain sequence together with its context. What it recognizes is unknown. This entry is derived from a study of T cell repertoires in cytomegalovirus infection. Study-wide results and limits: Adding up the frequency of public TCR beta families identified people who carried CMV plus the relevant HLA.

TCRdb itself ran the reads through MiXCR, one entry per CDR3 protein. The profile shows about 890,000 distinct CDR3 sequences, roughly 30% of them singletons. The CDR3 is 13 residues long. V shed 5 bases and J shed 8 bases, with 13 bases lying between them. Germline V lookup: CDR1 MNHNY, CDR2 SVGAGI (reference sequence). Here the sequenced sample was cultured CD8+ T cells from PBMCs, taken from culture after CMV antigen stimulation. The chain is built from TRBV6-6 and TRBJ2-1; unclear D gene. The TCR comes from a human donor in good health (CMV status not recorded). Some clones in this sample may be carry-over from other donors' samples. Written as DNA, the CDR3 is TGTGCCAGCAGTCAAGCACAGTACTATGAGCAGTTCTTC. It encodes CASSQAQYYEQFF.